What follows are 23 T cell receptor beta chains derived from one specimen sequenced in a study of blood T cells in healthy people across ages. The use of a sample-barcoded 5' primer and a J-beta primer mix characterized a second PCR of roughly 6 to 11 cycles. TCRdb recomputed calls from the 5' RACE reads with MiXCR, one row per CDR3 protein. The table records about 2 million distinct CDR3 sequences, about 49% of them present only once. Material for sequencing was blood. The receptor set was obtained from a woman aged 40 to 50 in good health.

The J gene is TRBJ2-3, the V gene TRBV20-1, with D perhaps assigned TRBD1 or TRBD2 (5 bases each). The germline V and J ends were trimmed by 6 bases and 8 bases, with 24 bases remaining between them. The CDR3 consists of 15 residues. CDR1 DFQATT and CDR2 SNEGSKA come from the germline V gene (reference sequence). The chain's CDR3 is CSAAQVAGAEATQYF. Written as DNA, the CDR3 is TGCAGTGCCGCTCAGGTCGCCGGGGCTGAAGCTACGCAGTATTTT.

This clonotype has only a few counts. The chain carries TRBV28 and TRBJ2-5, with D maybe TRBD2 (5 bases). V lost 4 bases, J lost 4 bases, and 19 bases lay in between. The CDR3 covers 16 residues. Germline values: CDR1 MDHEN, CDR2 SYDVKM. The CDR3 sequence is CASSSPGERSRETQYF. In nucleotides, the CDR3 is TGTGCCAGCAGTTCCCCTGGGGAGAGATCTCGAGAGACCCAGTACTTC.

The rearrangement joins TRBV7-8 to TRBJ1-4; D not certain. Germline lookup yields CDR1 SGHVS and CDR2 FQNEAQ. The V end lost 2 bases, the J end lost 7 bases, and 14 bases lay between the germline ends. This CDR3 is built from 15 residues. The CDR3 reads CASSLWDLEGEKLFF. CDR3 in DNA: TGTGCCAGCAGCTTATGGGATCTGGAGGGTGAAAAACTGTTTTTT.

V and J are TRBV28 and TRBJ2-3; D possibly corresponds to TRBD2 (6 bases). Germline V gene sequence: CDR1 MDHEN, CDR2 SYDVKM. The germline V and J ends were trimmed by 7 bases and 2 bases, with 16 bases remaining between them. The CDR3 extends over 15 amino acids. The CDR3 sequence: CASTNGGFDTDTQYF. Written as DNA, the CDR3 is TGTGCCAGCACTAACGGGGGATTCGACACAGATACGCAGTATTTT.

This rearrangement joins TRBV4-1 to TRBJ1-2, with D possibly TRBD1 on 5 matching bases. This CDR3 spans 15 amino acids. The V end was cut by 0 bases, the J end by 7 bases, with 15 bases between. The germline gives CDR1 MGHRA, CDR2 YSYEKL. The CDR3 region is CASSQDGGGRGGYTF. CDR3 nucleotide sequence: TGCGCCAGCAGCCAAGATGGGGGGGGACGAGGTGGCTACACCTTC.

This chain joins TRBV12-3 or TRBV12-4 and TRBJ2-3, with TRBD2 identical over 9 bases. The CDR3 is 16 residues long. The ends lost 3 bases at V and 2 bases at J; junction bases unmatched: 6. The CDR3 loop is CASSFKTSGNTDTQYF. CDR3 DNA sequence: TGTGCCAGCAGTTTTAAGACTAGCGGAAACACAGATACGCAGTATTTT.

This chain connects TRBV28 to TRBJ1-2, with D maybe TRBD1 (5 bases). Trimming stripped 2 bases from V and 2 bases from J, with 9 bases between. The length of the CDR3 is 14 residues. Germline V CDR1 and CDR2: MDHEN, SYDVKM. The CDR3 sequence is CASSLGWGNYGYTF. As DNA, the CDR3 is TGTGCCAGCAGTTTAGGGTGGGGCAACTATGGCTACACCTTC.

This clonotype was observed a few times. CDR3 bases: TGTGCCAGCAGCGTATACGGGGCAGGGGATGAGCAGTACTTC. Residues: CASSVYGAGDEQYF. This rearrangement joins TRBV9 to TRBJ2-4; D might be TRBD1 (6 bases). Germline CDR1 and CDR2: SGDLS and YYNGEE. The CDR3 has 14 amino acids. The V end was cut by 1 base, the J end by 13 bases, with 18 bases between.

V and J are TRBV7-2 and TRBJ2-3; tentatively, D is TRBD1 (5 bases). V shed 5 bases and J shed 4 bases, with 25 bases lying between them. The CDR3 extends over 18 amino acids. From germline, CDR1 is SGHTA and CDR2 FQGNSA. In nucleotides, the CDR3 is TGTGCCAGCAGCCCAAGGCGCTTGGGGCCTCGGGTGGCAGATACGCAGTATTTT. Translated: CASSPRRLGPRVADTQYF.

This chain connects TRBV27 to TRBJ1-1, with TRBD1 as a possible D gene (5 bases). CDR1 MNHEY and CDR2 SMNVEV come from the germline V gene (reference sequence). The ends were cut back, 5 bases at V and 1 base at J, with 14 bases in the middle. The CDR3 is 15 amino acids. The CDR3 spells CASSPFGTRNTEAFF. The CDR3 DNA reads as TGTGCCAGCAGTCCCTTCGGGACCCGGAACACTGAAGCTTTCTTT.

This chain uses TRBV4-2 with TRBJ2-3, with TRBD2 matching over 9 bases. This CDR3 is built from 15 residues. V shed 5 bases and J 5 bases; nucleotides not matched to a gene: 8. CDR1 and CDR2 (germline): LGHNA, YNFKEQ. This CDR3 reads CASSKGGGEGDTQYF. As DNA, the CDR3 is TGTGCCAGCAGCAAGGGCGGGGGGGAAGGAGATACGCAGTATTTT.

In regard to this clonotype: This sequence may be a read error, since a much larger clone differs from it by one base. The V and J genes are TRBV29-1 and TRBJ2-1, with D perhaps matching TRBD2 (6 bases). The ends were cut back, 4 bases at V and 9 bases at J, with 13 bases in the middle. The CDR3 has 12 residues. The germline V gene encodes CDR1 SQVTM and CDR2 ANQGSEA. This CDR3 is CSVGPAGSEQFF. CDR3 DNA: TGCAGCGTTGGTCCAGCGGGCAGTGAGCAGTTCTTC.

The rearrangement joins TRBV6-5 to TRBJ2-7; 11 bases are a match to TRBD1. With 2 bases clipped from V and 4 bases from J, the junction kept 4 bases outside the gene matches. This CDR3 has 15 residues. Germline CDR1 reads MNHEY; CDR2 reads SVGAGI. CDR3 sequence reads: CASSYPGTGGYEQYF. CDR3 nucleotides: TGTGCCAGCAGTTACCCCGGGACAGGGGGTTACGAGCAGTACTTC.

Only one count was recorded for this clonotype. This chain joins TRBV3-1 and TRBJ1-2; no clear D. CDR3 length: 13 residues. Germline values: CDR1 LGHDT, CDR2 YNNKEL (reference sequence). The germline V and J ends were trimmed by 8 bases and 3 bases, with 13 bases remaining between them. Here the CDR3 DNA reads TGTGCCAGCCGACCGGGATCCCACTATGGCTACACCTTC. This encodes CASRPGSHYGYTF.

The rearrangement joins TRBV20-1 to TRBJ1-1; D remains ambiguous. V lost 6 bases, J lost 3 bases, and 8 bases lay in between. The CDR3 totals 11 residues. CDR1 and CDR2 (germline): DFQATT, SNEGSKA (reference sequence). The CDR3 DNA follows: TGCAGTGCAAAAGCCGACACTGAAGCTTTCTTT. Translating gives CSAKADTEAFF.

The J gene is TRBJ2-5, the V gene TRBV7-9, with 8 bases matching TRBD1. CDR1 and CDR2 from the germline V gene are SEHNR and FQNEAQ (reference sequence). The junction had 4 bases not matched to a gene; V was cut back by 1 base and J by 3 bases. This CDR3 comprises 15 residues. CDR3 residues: CASSLGGQEKETQYF. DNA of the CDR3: TGTGCCAGCAGCTTAGGGGGACAGGAGAAAGAGACCCAGTACTTC.

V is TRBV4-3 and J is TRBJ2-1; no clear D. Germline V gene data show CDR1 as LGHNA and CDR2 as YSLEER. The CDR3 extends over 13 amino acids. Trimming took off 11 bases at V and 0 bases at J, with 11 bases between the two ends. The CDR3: CAVFKSSYNEQFF. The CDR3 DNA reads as TGCGCCGTCTTCAAAAGCTCCTACAATGAGCAGTTCTTC.

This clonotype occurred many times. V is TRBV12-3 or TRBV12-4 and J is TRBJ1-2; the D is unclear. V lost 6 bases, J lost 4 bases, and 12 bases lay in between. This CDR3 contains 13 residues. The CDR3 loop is CASSTGGSYGYTF. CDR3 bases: TGTGCCAGCAGCACCGGTGGGAGCTATGGCTACACCTTC.

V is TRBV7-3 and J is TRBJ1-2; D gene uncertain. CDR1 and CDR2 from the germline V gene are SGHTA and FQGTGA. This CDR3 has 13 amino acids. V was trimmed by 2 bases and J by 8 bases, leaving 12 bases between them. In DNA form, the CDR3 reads TGTGCCAGCAGCTTAGGCCCGGAGGAAGGCTACACCTTC. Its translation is CASSLGPEEGYTF.

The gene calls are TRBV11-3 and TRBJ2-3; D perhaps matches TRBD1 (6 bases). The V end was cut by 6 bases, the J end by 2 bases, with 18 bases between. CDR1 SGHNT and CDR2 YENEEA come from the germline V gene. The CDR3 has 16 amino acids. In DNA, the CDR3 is TGTGCCAGCAGTCCGTTTCCGGGACAACCCACAGATACGCAGTATTTT. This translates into CASSPFPGQPTDTQYF.

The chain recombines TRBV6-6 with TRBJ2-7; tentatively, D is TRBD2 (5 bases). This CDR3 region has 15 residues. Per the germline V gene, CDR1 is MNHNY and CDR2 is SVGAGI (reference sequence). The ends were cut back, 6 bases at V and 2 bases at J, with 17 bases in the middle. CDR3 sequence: CASSREGLLAYEQYF. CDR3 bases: TGTGCCAGCAGCCGCGAGGGCCTGCTGGCCTACGAGCAGTACTTC.

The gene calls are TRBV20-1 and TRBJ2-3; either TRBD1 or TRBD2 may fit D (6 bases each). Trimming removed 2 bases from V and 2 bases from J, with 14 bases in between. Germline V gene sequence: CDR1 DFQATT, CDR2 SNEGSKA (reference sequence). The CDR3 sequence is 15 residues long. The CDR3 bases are TGCAGTGCTAGAACACTAGCAGGGGCCACAGATACGCAGTATTTT. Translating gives CSARTLAGATDTQYF.

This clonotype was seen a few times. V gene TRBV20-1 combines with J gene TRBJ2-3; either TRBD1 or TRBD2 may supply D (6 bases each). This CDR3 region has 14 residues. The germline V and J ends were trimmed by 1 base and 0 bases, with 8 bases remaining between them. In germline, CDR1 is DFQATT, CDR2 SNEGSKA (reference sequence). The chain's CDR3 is CSARAGASTDTQYF. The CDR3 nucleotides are TGCAGTGCTAGAGCGGGGGCCAGCACAGATACGCAGTATTTT.